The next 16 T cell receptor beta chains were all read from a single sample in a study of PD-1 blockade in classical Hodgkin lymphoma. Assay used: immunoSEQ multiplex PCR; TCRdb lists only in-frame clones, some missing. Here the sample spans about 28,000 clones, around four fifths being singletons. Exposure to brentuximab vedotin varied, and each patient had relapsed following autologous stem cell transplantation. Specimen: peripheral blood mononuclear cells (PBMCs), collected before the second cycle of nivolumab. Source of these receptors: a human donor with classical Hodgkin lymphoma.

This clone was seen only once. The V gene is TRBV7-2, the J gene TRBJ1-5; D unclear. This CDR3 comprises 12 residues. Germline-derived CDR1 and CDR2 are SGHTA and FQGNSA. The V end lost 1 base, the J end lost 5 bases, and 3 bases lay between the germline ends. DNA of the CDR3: TGTGCCAGCAGCTTAGGGGATCAGCCCCAGCATTTT. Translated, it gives CASSLGDQPQHF.

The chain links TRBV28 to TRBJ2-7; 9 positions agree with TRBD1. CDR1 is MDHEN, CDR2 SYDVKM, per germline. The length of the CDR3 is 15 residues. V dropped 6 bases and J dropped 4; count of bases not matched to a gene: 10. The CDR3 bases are TGTGCCAGCAGATCAGCCGGGACAGGGAGTTACGAGCAGTACGTC. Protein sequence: CASRSAGTGSYEQYV.

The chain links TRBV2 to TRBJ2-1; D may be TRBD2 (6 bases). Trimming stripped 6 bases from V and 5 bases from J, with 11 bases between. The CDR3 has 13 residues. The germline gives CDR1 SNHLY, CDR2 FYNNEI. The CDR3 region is CASRGSGHNEQFF. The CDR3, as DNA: TGTGCCAGCAGGGGGAGCGGGCACAATGAGCAGTTCTTC.

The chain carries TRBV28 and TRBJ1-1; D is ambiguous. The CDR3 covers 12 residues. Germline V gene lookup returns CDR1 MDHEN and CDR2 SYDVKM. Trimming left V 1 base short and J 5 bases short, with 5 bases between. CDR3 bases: TGTGCCAGCAGTTTATTAGATACTGAAGCTTTCTTT. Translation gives CASSLLDTEAFF.

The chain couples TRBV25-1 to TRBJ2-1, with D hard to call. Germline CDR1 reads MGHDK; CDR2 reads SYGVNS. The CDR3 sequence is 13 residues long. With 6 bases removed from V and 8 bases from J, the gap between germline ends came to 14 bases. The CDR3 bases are TGTGCCAGCAGCCCCGGGCCTGGGGATGAGCAGTTCTTC. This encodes CASSPGPGDEQFF. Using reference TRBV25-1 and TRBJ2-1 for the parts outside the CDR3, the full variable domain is EADIYQTPRYLVIGTGKKITLECSQTMGHDKMYWYQQDPGMELHLIHYSYGVNSTEKGDLSSESTVSRIRTEHFPLTLESARPSHTSQYLCASSPGPGDEQFFGPGTRLTVL.

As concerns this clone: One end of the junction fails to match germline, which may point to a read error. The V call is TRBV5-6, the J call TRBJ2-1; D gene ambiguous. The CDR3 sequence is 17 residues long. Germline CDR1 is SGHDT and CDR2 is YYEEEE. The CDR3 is CASGLALTVTSYNEQFF. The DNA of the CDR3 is TGTGCCAGCGGCTTGGCACTAACAGTTACCTCCTACAATGAGCAGTTCTTC.

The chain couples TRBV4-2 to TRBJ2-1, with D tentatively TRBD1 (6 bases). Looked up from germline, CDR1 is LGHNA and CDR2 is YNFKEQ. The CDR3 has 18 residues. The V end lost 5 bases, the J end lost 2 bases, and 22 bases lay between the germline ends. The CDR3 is CASSTQDSAGVTYNEQFF. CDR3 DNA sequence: TGTGCCAGCAGCACTCAAGATTCGGCAGGGGTGACCTACAATGAGCAGTTCTTC.

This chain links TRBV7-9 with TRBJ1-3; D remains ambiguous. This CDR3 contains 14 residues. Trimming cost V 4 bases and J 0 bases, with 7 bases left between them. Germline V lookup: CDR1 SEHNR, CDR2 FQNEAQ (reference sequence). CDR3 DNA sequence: TGTGCCAGCAGCTCGAGTATCTCTGGAAACACCATATATTTT. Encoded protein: CASSSSISGNTIYF.

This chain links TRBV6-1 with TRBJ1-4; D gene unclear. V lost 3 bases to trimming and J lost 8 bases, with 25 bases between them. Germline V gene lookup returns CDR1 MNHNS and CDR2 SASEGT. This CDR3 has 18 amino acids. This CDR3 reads CASSDWLSFLREGEKLFF. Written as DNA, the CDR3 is TGTGCCAGCAGTGATTGGTTGTCGTTCCTAAGAGAAGGCGAAAAACTGTTTTTT.

CDR3 DNA: TGTGCCTGGAGTGTGAAGGGGCTGGGCACCGGGGAGCTGTTTTTT. Its protein product is CAWSVKGLGTGELFF. The rearrangement uses TRBV30 and TRBJ2-2, with a weak D call TRBD1 (5 bases). V dropped 0 bases and J dropped 4 bases, with 12 bases sitting between them. This CDR3 spans 15 amino acids. Looked up from germline, CDR1 is GTSNPN and CDR2 is SVGIG (reference sequence).

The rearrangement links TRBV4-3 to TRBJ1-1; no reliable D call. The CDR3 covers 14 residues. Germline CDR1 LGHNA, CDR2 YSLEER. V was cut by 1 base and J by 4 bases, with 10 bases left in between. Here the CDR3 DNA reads TGCGCCAGCAGCCAAGTTTCCCTGGGCACTGAAGCTTTCTTT. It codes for CASSQVSLGTEAFF.

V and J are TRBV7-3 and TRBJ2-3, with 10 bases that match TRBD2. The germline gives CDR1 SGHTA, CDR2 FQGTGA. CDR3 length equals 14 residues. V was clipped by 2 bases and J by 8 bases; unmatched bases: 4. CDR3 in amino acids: CASSLSLAGATQYF. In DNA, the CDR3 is TGTGCCAGCAGCTTATCCCTAGCGGGAGCTACGCAGTATTTT.

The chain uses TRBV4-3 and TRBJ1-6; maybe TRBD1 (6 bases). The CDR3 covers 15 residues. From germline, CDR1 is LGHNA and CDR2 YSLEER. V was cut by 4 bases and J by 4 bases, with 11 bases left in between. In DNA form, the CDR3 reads TGCGCCAGCAGCCCACAGGACAGTTATAATTCACCCCTCCACTTT. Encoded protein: CASSPQDSYNSPLHF.

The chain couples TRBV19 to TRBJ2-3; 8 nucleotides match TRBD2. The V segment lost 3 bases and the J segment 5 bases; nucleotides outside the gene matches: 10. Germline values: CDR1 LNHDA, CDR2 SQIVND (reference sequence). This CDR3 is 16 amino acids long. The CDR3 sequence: CASSIGVAGPIDTQYF. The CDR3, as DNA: TGTGCCAGTAGTATCGGAGTAGCGGGACCCATAGATACGCAGTATTTT.

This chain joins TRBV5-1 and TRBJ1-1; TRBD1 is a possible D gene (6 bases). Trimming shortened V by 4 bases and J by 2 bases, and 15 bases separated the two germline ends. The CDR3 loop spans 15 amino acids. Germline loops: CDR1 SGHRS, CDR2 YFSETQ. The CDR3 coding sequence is TGCGCCAGCAGCCCCTCTGACAGGAGTAACACTGAAGCTTTCTTT. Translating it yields CASSPSDRSNTEAFF.

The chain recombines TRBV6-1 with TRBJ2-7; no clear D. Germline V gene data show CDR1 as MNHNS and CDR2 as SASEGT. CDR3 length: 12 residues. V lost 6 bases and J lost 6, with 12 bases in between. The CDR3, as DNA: TGTGCCAGCAGCCCCTCGGTGGGCGAGCAGTACGTC. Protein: CASSPSVGEQYV.